What follows are 4 T cell receptor beta chains derived from one specimen sequenced in a study of blood T cell repertoires in COVID-19. Sequenced by immunoSEQ multiplex PCR; TCRdb stores in-frame clones only, minus some. The data contain 200,000 to 250,000 clones, around 78% of them singletons. Material: peripheral blood. The receptors originated from a woman between 65 and 79 years old with active or convalescent COVID-19.

J is TRBJ1-1 and V is TRBV5-1, with unresolved D. The CDR3 is 14 amino acids. Deletions cut 2 bases from V and 0 bases from J, with 8 bases between. The germline V gene has CDR1 SGHRS and CDR2 YFSETQ. The CDR3, as DNA: TGCGCCAGCAGCTTCTCGGGGTTGAACACTGAAGCTTTCTTT. Protein sequence: CASSFSGLNTEAFF.

This clone was seen once. This chain links TRBV9 with TRBJ2-5; TRBD2 agrees at 9 bases. Trimming took 3 bases from V and 1 from J; bases not matched to a gene: 10. The length of the CDR3 is 17 residues. Germline CDR1 and CDR2: SGDLS and YYNGEE. In DNA form, the CDR3 reads TGTGCCAGCAGCGCCTCCAGACTAGCGGTAATCCAAGAGACCCAGTACTTC. It codes for CASSASRLAVIQETQYF.

This chain connects TRBV13 to TRBJ1-1; TRBD1 might be the D (6 bases). This CDR3 is built from 14 residues. Germline V gene lookup returns CDR1 PRHDT and CDR2 FYEKMQ (reference sequence). Trimming took 5 bases from V and 4 from J, leaving 14 bases between them. CDR3: CASSLQGRSTEAFF. The DNA for the CDR3 is TGTGCCAGCAGCCTTCAGGGGCGGAGCACTGAAGCTTTCTTT.

This clone has more than one count but fewer than ten. The chain has TRBV5-8 and TRBJ2-7; TRBD1 aligns across 8 bases. V dropped 0 bases and J dropped 5; count of bases not matched to a gene: 4. CDR3 size: 14 residues. Germline V gene data show CDR1 as SGHTS and CDR2 as YDEGEE. DNA for the CDR3: TGTGCCAGCAGCTTGGGGGGACAGGTAAACGAGCAGTACTTC. This gives the protein CASSLGGQVNEQYF.